One sample yielded the 18 T cell receptor beta chains listed below, sequenced in a study of vaccination effects on CD4 cells after COVID-19. These TCRs are of unknown antigen specificity. Expansion with viral peptide pools was applied to antigen-specific CD4+ T cells by the ViraFEST assay prior to sequencing. Between days 10 and 11 of culture, CD4+ T cells were separated out. This person's SARS-CoV-2 infection, confirmed by PCR, occurred between March and December 2020. Data came from immunoSEQ multiplex PCR; TCRdb stores just in-frame clones and leaves some out. The data hold approximately 30,000 clones, with about 69% observed a single time. Sequenced here: CD4+ T cells from PBMCs cultured with a peptide pool, sampled before COVID-19 vaccination. These receptors were collected from a human donor who had a prior SARS-CoV-2 infection.

This chain connects TRBV29-1 to TRBJ1-1; D is unresolved. This CDR3 region has 14 residues. Germline loops: CDR1 SQVTM, CDR2 ANQGSEA. V was pared by 3 bases and J by 0 bases, with 11 bases between. DNA for the CDR3: TGCAGCGTTGATTGGGGATTCATGAACACTGAAGCTTTCTTT. Translating it yields CSVDWGFMNTEAFF.

This clone showed up just a few times. V usage is TRBV5-1 and J usage is TRBJ1-1; D call uncertain. This CDR3 contains 13 residues. With 6 bases removed from V and 4 bases from J, the gap between germline ends came to 13 bases. CDR1 and CDR2 from the germline V gene are SGHRS and YFSETQ. The DNA for the CDR3 is TGCGCCAGCATGGAGAACCCGGGCACTGAAGCTTTCTTT. Translated, it gives CASMENPGTEAFF.

CDR3 residues: CASSLTDTQYF. The CDR3 DNA follows: TGTGCCAGCAGCCTCACAGATACGCAGTATTTT. V and J are TRBV3-1 (or the pseudogene TRBV3-2) and TRBJ2-3; D gene ambiguous. Germline lookup yields CDR1 LGHDT and CDR2 YNNKEL (reference sequence). V dropped 4 bases and J dropped 2 bases, with 1 base sitting between them. This CDR3 comprises 11 residues.

This clone was seen a single time. The genes are TRBV29-1 and TRBJ2-1; 13 nucleotides line up with TRBD2. Germline assignment: CDR1 SQVTM and CDR2 ANQGSEA. CDR3 length: 15 amino acids. The J segment lost 4 bases and the V segment lost 1 base, leaving 1 base of the junction unmatched. CDR3 sequence: CSVEGGLAGYNEQFF. CDR3 bases: TGCAGCGTTGAAGGGGGACTAGCGGGGTACAATGAGCAGTTCTTC.

This clone has a handful of counts. The chain links TRBV19 to TRBJ2-7; no clear D. CDR1 is LNHDA, CDR2 SQIVND, per germline (reference sequence). Trimming left V 7 bases short and J 4 bases short, with 14 bases between. The CDR3 loop spans 13 amino acids. CDR3: CASNNLDEYEQYF. In DNA, the CDR3 is TGTGCCAGTAATAACCTTGATGAATACGAGCAGTACTTC.

V and J are TRBV2 and TRBJ2-5, with TRBD2 matching 7 bases. This CDR3 comprises 14 residues. CDR1 is SNHLY and CDR2 is FYNNEI in the germline V gene. The J segment lost 5 bases and the V segment lost 5 bases, leaving 8 bases of the junction unmatched. Here the CDR3 reads CASSPGLVGETQYF. DNA for the CDR3: TGTGCCAGCAGTCCCGGACTAGTTGGGGAGACCCAGTACTTC.

The genes are TRBV27 and TRBJ2-2; D is unclear. V shed 7 bases and J shed 5 bases, with 26 bases lying between them. Looked up from germline, CDR1 is MNHEY and CDR2 is SMNVEV (reference sequence). This CDR3 is 18 amino acids long. The DNA for the CDR3 is TGTGCCAGCACTGACTTATTAGACTTTCTTGATGGGACCGGGGAGCTGTTTTTT. It encodes CASTDLLDFLDGTGELFF.

This clone occurred a few times. V is TRBV1 and J is TRBJ2-3; no DNA check was done on the table's D call, TRBD2. TRBV1 is recorded as a pseudogene. The CDR3 has 16 amino acids. The CDR3 DNA reads as TGCACCAGCCCAGCGGGAGAGGAATCGGGCACAGATACGCAGTATTTT. It codes for CTSPAGEESGTDTQYF.

J is TRBJ1-3 and V is TRBV6-5; D is unresolved. Germline V lookup: CDR1 MNHEY, CDR2 SVGAGI. V was shortened by 5 bases and J by 0 bases, with 11 bases between the two germline ends. The length of the CDR3 is 15 residues. The CDR3 sequence: CASSSRLYSGNTIYF. The CDR3 DNA is TGTGCCAGCAGTAGTAGGTTATACTCTGGAAACACCATATATTTT.

The rearrangement uses TRBV6-1 and TRBJ1-2, with 9 positions matching TRBD1. The V segment lost 0 bases and the J segment 5 bases; nucleotides outside the gene matches: 13. Germline values: CDR1 MNHNS, CDR2 SASEGT. The CDR3 covers 18 residues. CDR3 sequence reads: CASSEAQVLGQGGYGYTF. DNA for the CDR3: TGTGCCAGCAGTGAAGCGCAAGTACTGGGACAGGGAGGGTATGGCTACACCTTC.

This sequence joins TRBV19 and TRBJ1-6; D is perhaps TRBD1 (5 bases). From germline, CDR1 is LNHDA and CDR2 SQIVND (reference sequence). V lost 3 bases, J lost 6 bases, and 6 bases lay in between. The CDR3 is 13 amino acids. This chain's CDR3 is CASSIGGNSPLHF. The CDR3 DNA reads as TGTGCCAGTAGTATTGGGGGTAATTCACCCCTCCACTTT.

This sequence joins TRBV13 and TRBJ2-5; TRBD1 is a possible D gene (6 bases). V lost 3 bases and J 5 bases, leaving 13 bases between the germline ends. CDR3 length equals 14 residues. Germline-derived CDR1 and CDR2 are PRHDT and FYEKMQ (reference sequence). The CDR3 DNA sequence: TGTGCCAGCAGCTTTCAGGGGATCCAGGAGACCCAGTACTTC. This translates into CASSFQGIQETQYF.

The V call is TRBV3-1 (or the pseudogene TRBV3-2), the J call TRBJ2-1; D possibly corresponds to TRBD2 (5 bases). V was clipped by 1 base and J by 7 bases, with 8 bases between them. CDR3 length: 13 residues. Germline V lookup: CDR1 LGHDT, CDR2 YNNKEL (reference sequence). The CDR3 loop is CASSQVRGNEQFF. The CDR3 DNA reads as TGTGCCAGCAGCCAAGTTCGAGGGAATGAGCAGTTCTTC.

CDR3 nucleotides: TGTGCCAGCAGTAGCGGGGAGACCCAGTACTTC. Protein product: CASSSGETQYF. This chain joins TRBV11-3 and TRBJ2-5; 7 bases are a match to TRBD2. The CDR3 totals 11 residues. Germline CDR1 SGHNT, CDR2 YENEEA. J was trimmed by 5 bases and V by 6 bases; bases with no gene match: 0.

The chain links TRBV7-8 to TRBJ1-5; D perhaps matches TRBD1 (5 bases). Germline V gene sequence: CDR1 SGHVS, CDR2 FQNEAQ. The ends were cut back, 2 bases at V and 9 bases at J, with 17 bases in the middle. This CDR3 region has 15 residues. The CDR3 DNA follows: TGTGCCAGCAGCTTACGGGCCGGAGGAGGGGTGCCCCAGCATTTT. It specifies CASSLRAGGGVPQHF.

The V gene is TRBV10-3, the J gene TRBJ2-7, with no clear D. The CDR3 runs 15 residues. The ends were cut back, 5 bases at V and 4 bases at J, with 18 bases in the middle. Looked up from germline, CDR1 is ENHRY and CDR2 is SYGVKD. CDR3 residues: CAISTDDGSWYEQYF. CDR3 coding DNA: TGTGCCATCAGTACGGATGACGGGTCCTGGTACGAGCAGTACTTC.

There are a few counts of this clone. The chain employs TRBV6-1 and TRBJ1-1, with 7 bases lining up with TRBD1. V lost 3 bases and J lost 7; bases outside the gene matches: 5. In germline, CDR1 is MNHNS, CDR2 SASEGT. This CDR3 is built from 13 residues. CDR3 loop: CASSEYRDSEAFF. The CDR3 coding sequence is TGTGCCAGCAGTGAGTACCGGGACAGTGAAGCTTTCTTT.

The rearrangement uses TRBV11-2 and TRBJ2-7; no clear D. The CDR3 sequence is 14 residues long. Trimming took 8 bases from V and 6 from J, leaving 20 bases between them. CDR1 and CDR2 from the germline V gene are SGHAT and FQNNGV. Here the CDR3 reads CASEQRSWGREQYF. For the CDR3, the DNA is TGTGCCAGCGAGCAACGTAGCTGGGGTCGCGAGCAGTACTTC.